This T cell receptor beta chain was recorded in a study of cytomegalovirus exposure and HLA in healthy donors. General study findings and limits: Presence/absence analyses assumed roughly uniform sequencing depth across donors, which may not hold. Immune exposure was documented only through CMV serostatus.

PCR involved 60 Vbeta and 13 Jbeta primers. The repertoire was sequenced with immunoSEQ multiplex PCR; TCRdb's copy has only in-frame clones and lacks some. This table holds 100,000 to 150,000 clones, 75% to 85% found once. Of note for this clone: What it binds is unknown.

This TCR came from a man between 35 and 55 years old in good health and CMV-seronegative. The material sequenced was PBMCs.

CDR3 region: CASSPSSGGGDNEQFF. In DNA form, the CDR3 reads TGTGCCAGTAGTCCCTCCAGCGGGGGAGGCGACAATGAGCAGTTCTTC. The chain uses TRBV19 and TRBJ2-1, with TRBD2 matching over 8 bases. The germline gives CDR1 LNHDA, CDR2 SQIVND (reference sequence). After removal of 5 bases from V and 5 bases from J, the junction contained 11 bases not matched to a gene. The CDR3 totals 16 residues.